The clone carrying this T cell receptor (beta chain) was found many times. Antigen specificity is unknown. TCRdb used MiXCR to reprocess the reads, holding one entry per CDR3 protein. The data hold tens of thousands of distinct CDR3 sequences, with 20% to 25% observed a single time. This sample was taken from a study of T cell repertoires in cytomegalovirus infection. Overall study: Public TCR beta signatures provided an indication of both CMV infection and a matching HLA type. Study-level points and caveats: CMV carriers with the relevant HLA were identified by cumulative public TCR beta family frequency. HLA-C-restricted CMV clonotypes gave the most frequent clonotype in two of eight donors.

The CDR3 spans 13 residues. CDR1 and CDR2 from the germline V gene are SGHVS and FNYEAQ. V was cut by 6 bases and J by 6 bases, with 14 bases left in between. This clonotype originated in a human donor in good health (CMV status not recorded). Some clones in this sample may be carry-over from other donors' samples. The chain employs TRBV7-6 and TRBJ1-2; D is unresolved. Sequenced material: PBMCs, sequenced either directly or after in vitro stimulation (not recorded which). CDR3 sequence: CASSSNLRDGYTF. In nucleotides, the CDR3 is TGTGCCAGCAGTTCAAATTTGAGGGATGGCTACACCTTC.